In this sample, the clone carrying this T cell receptor (beta chain) turned up a few times. Its antigen is unknown. This specimen comes from a study of T-cell reconstitution after alpha-beta-depleted transplantation in children. Unique molecular identifiers were incorporated when the TCRbeta library was constructed. TCRdb redid the calling of the PCR reads with MiXCR, one entry per CDR3 protein. The table lists fewer than 700,000 distinct CDR3 sequences, roughly 23% of them singletons. The study's findings and limits: Recipient T cells and thymic progenitors that survived were the source of the high TCRbeta diversity seen at day 60 in some patients. T cells produced anew were the main source of T-cell counts and diversity one year after transplant. After transplant, at about two months, alpha-beta T cells were reportedly derived from several hundred expanded graft clones.

Looked up from germline, CDR1 is SGHDN and CDR2 is FVKESK. Losses at the gene ends were 1 base for V and 6 bases for J; bases not matched to a gene: 6. The CDR3 sequence is 16 residues long. Sequencing used PBMCs, mostly from graft donor cells, obtained 360 days after TCRalphabeta/CD19-depleted stem cell transplant. The TCR was taken from a boy under two years old who had a stem cell transplant for acute myeloid leukemia, so the T cells may come from the graft donor. This chain connects TRBV14 to TRBJ2-2, with 9 nucleotides matching TRBD2. The CDR3 here is CASSQVAGVLPGELFF. In DNA form, the CDR3 reads TGTGCCAGCAGCCAAGTAGCGGGGGTCCTCCCCGGGGAGCTGTTTTTT.